A selection of T cell receptor beta chains follows, all from one sample in a study of T cells after yellow fever vaccination. A single record per CDR3 protein comes from TCRdb applying MiXCR to the 5' RACE reads. The sample comprises 250,000 or so distinct CDR3 sequences, roughly 4% of which are singletons, and about 19% rests with the top ten. Specimen: PBMCs, collected 15 days after the yellow fever booster vaccination. Receptors were obtained from a man younger than 35 who received the YFV17D yellow fever vaccine. Both conserved end residues are trimmed from each CDR3. The order of the fields is J gene, V gene, CDR3 length, CDR3 protein.

TRBJ2-5 | TRBV5-1 | 12 | ASSFGWTEETQY
TRBJ1-1 | TRBV2 | 12 | ASSDGRMNTEAF
TRBJ2-5 | TRBV27 | 12 | ASREQTIQETQY
TRBJ2-1 | TRBV27 | 13 | ASSLSGGPANEQF
TRBJ1-1 | TRBV20-1 | 9 | SAEQAFEAF
TRBJ1-6 | TRBV13 | 13 | ASSLQRSYNSPLH
TRBJ2-3 | TRBV18 | 12 | ASSSDILGHTQY
TRBJ1-1 | TRBV7-9 | 13 | ASSPPVSSDTEAF
TRBJ1-5 | TRBV4-3 | 11 | ASSQVWDQPQH
TRBJ2-3 | TRBV2 | 11 | ASSGQGTDTQY
TRBJ1-3 | TRBV15 | 14 | ATSREQIRSGNTIY
TRBJ2-1 | TRBV7-2 | 11 | ASSFPVYNEQF
TRBJ1-2 | TRBV20-1 | 12 | SARPRGSADGYT
TRBJ1-2 | TRBV12-3/TRBV12-4 | 10 | ASSSTGPGYT
TRBJ1-2 | TRBV18 | 11 | ATSPNPRNGYT
TRBJ2-5 | TRBV2 | 15 | ASSEAAGQGLIETQY
TRBJ2-3 | TRBV6-5 | 12 | ASRRGGPTDTQY
TRBJ1-1 | TRBV10-3 | 13 | AISEPRTANTEAF
TRBJ1-5 | TRBV4-2 | 13 | ASSHLGGGDQPQH
TRBJ2-5 | TRBV18 | 16 | ASSPPLPAGVIQETQY
TRBJ2-3 | TRBV5-4 | 14 | ASSFPAGLAPDTQY
TRBJ2-1 | TRBV10-2 | 10 | ASSAGYVEQF
TRBJ2-1 | TRBV12-3/TRBV12-4 | 13 | ASSFRGPLTNEQF
TRBJ1-5 | TRBV4-1 | 13 | ASSQRAVSNQPQH
TRBJ2-5 | TRBV7-6 | 13 | ASSSSGGAGKTQY
TRBJ1-5 | TRBV11-2 | 11 | ASSFQGAQPQH